Below are 10 T cell receptor beta chains sequenced from a single sample in a study of cytomegalovirus exposure and HLA in healthy donors. PCR employed 60 Vbeta and 13 Jbeta primers. Profiling relied on immunoSEQ multiplex PCR, and the TCRdb table lists in-frame clones only, not all of them. Here the sample spans around 170,000 clones, 75% to 90% being singletons. The specimen sequenced was PBMCs. Receptors originate from a man aged 40-50 years in good health and CMV-seropositive.

This clone was counted a single time. The rearrangement links TRBV9 to TRBJ2-1; 10 positions match TRBD2. V gave up 4 bases and J gave up 1 base; unmatched junction bases: 14. The CDR3 covers 19 residues. The germline CDR1 and CDR2 sequences are SGDLS and YYNGEE. CDR3 residues: CASSPRGGSSGGSYNEQFF. In nucleotides, the CDR3 is TGTGCCAGCAGCCCTCGGGGGGGTTCTAGCGGGGGTTCCTACAATGAGCAGTTCTTC.

Here the CDR3 reads CASSLRRGGGTDTQYF. The CDR3 DNA sequence: TGTGCCAGCAGCTTGCGTCGGGGGGGCGGCACAGATACGCAGTATTTT. The chain links TRBV5-6 to TRBJ2-3, with 8 bases aligning to TRBD2. Germline V gene lookup returns CDR1 SGHDT and CDR2 YYEEEE. V shed 1 base and J 1 base; nucleotides not matched to a gene: 5. The CDR3 length is 16 residues.

The rearrangement joins TRBV7-9 to TRBJ2-1; D not certain. The CDR3 is 16 amino acids. In germline, CDR1 is SEHNR, CDR2 FQNEAQ (reference sequence). V lost 2 bases and J lost 4, with 15 bases in between. CDR3 nucleotide sequence: TGTGCCAGCAGCTTAACCCCCACCTTAACTTACAATGAGCAGTTCTTC. Translating gives CASSLTPTLTYNEQFF.

The V gene is TRBV9, the J gene TRBJ1-3; tentative D call: TRBD1 (5 bases). The CDR3 is made up of 13 amino acids. The germline CDR1 and CDR2 sequences are SGDLS and YYNGEE. V lost 6 bases and J 6 bases, leaving 13 bases between the germline ends. The CDR3 region has the DNA TGTGCCAGCACCCAGGGTTCCGAAAACACCATATATTTT. Protein sequence: CASTQGSENTIYF.

This clone was counted a single time. The V gene is TRBV7-2, the J gene TRBJ1-2; D is unresolved. This CDR3 spans 13 amino acids. V shed 5 bases and J shed 4 bases, with 11 bases lying between them. Looked up from germline, CDR1 is SGHTA and CDR2 is FQGNSA. CDR3 DNA: TGTGCCAGCAGCGGAGACCGCTTCTATGGCTACACCTTC. Translation: CASSGDRFYGYTF.

V usage is TRBV11-2 and J usage is TRBJ1-4; a weak D match, TRBD1 (6 bases). V was pared by 2 bases and J by 3 bases, with 7 bases between. Germline values: CDR1 SGHAT, CDR2 FQNNGV. The CDR3 consists of 14 residues. CDR3 sequence reads: CASSLRTANEKLFF. CDR3 sequence (DNA): TGTGCCAGCAGCTTACGGACAGCTAATGAAAAACTGTTTTTT. Full variable domain (rest looked up from reference TRBV11-2 and TRBJ1-4): EAGVAQSPRYKIIEKRQSVAFWCNPISGHATLYWYQQILGQGPKLLIQFQNNGVVDDSQLPKDRFSAERLKGVDSTLKIQPAKLEDSAVYLCASSLRTANEKLFFGSGTQLSVL.

The chain couples TRBV14 to TRBJ2-5, with D possibly matching TRBD2 (5 bases). V lost 1 base and J 0 bases, leaving 9 bases between the germline ends. In germline, CDR1 is SGHDN, CDR2 FVKESK. This CDR3 contains 15 residues. The CDR3 region is CASSQVGGYQETQYF. Written as DNA, the CDR3 is TGTGCCAGCAGCCAAGTCGGCGGGTACCAAGAGACCCAGTACTTC.

The J gene is TRBJ2-5, the V gene TRBV5-4; 10 nucleotides align to TRBD1. Germline V lookup: CDR1 SGHNT, CDR2 YYREEE (reference sequence). The CDR3 is 15 residues long. Trimming removed 3 bases from V and 3 bases from J; junction bases left unmatched: 5. CDR3 sequence: CASSWTGGPKETQYF. The CDR3 bases are TGTGCCAGCAGCTGGACAGGGGGACCAAAAGAGACCCAGTACTTC.

This clone showed up just a few times. The V gene is TRBV4-3, the J gene TRBJ2-7; TRBD2 agrees at 7 bases. Germline CDR1 LGHNA, CDR2 YSLEER. V shed 3 bases and J 1 base; nucleotides not matched to a gene: 6. This CDR3 spans 15 amino acids. In nucleotides, the CDR3 is TGCGCCAGCAGCCAGTCCCGGCGGGGGTCCTACGAGCAGTACTTC. Encoded protein: CASSQSRRGSYEQYF.

This sequence joins TRBV6-5 and TRBJ2-1; D is possibly TRBD2 (5 bases). The CDR3 has 13 amino acids. Germline-derived CDR1 and CDR2 are MNHEY and SVGAGI. V gave up 6 bases and J gave up 7 bases, with 13 bases separating them. The CDR3 sequence: CASRGEPGNEQFF. The CDR3 DNA reads TGTGCCAGCAGGGGAGAGCCGGGGAATGAGCAGTTCTTC.